A single sample is the source of the 22 T cell receptor beta chains below, sequenced in a study of Graves' ophthalmopathy and Graves' hyperthyroidism. Transcripts of RNA were the source for amplifying TCR beta CDR3 regions. The first round was an RT-PCR with HTBI primers, and the second round was a multiplex PCR. TCRdb re-called the multiplex PCR reads with MiXCR, one entry per CDR3 protein. This sample has around 600,000 distinct CDR3 sequences, with 35% to 45% found just once. The specimen sequenced was peripheral blood. The receptors come from an adult man with Graves' ophthalmopathy.

The J gene is TRBJ2-7, the V gene TRBV15; 7 nucleotides match TRBD1. Germline loops: CDR1 LNHNV, CDR2 YYDKDF (reference sequence). The J segment lost 4 bases and the V segment lost 1 base, leaving 1 base of the junction unmatched. The CDR3 contains 13 residues. CDR3 amino acids: CATSRATGYEQYF. CDR3 bases: TGTGCCACCAGCAGAGCGACAGGGTACGAGCAGTACTTC.

This clonotype was counted a few times. The chain has TRBV5-1 and TRBJ2-5; TRBD1 aligns across 8 bases. V shed 1 base and J 2 bases; nucleotides not matched to a gene: 7. This CDR3 spans 16 amino acids. Per the germline V gene, CDR1 is SGHRS and CDR2 is YFSETQ. CDR3 sequence: CASSLIRGQDQETQYF. For the CDR3, the DNA is TGCGCCAGCAGCTTGATCAGGGGGCAAGATCAAGAGACCCAGTACTTC.

This clonotype occurred many times. The CDR3 is CASGGKGSYEQYF. The CDR3 DNA follows: TGTGCCAGTGGAGGAAAGGGTTCCTACGAGCAGTACTTC. The rearrangement joins TRBV2 to TRBJ2-7; D might be TRBD2 (5 bases). The CDR3 totals 13 residues. V was pared by 9 bases and J by 1 base, with 13 bases between. The germline V gene encodes CDR1 SNHLY and CDR2 FYNNEI.

In the case of this clonotype: A read error may explain this, as a much larger clone is one base away. The chain has TRBV5-1 and TRBJ1-1, with 8 bases fitting TRBD1. Germline loops: CDR1 SGHRS, CDR2 YFSETQ. The CDR3 is made up of 13 amino acids. The CDR3 sequence is CASSHNRGTEAFF. The DNA for the CDR3 is TGTGCCAGCAGCCACAACAGGGGGACTGAAGCTTTCTTT.

The chain employs TRBV12-3 or TRBV12-4 and TRBJ1-1; D may be TRBD1 (5 bases). V was trimmed by 7 bases and J by 1 base, leaving 13 bases between them. The CDR3 has 14 residues. CDR3 nucleotide sequence: TGTGCCAGCAATTTTGACAGCTCGAACACTGAAGCTTTCTTT. Its protein is CASNFDSSNTEAFF.

This clonotype was seen repeatedly, ten times or more. The V call is TRBV11-2, the J call TRBJ2-7; D remains unclear. CDR3 size: 13 residues. V lost 1 base and J 3 bases, leaving 7 bases between the germline ends. Germline V gene sequence: CDR1 SGHAT, CDR2 FQNNGV. As DNA, the CDR3 is TGTGCCAGCAGCTTAGTGGGGATCTACGAGCAGTACTTC. This encodes CASSLVGIYEQYF.

The CDR3, as DNA: TGTGCCAGCACTAGCGGGACCTCTGGGGCCAACGTCCTGACTTTC. Translated, it gives CASTSGTSGANVLTF. The V gene is TRBV6-5, the J gene TRBJ2-6, with 9 bases lining up with TRBD2. Germline CDR1 MNHEY, CDR2 SVGAGI. The V segment lost 7 bases and the J segment 0 bases; nucleotides outside the gene matches: 1. The CDR3 loop spans 15 amino acids.

This clonotype was recorded at least ten times. V usage is TRBV27 and J usage is TRBJ1-2; 9 nucleotides agree with TRBD1. The CDR3 totals 16 residues. The trim removed 4 bases at V and 4 bases at J, leaving 10 bases unmatched. Per the germline V gene, CDR1 is MNHEY and CDR2 is SMNVEV (reference sequence). The DNA of the CDR3 is TGTGCCAGCAGTTACGCACCGGGACAGGGAGCCTATGGCTACACCTTC. The encoded protein is CASSYAPGQGAYGYTF.

The chain couples TRBV27 to TRBJ2-7; a weak D match, TRBD2 (6 bases). The CDR3 totals 15 residues. V gave up 3 bases and J gave up 2 bases, with 14 bases separating them. Germline V gene lookup returns CDR1 MNHEY and CDR2 SMNVEV (reference sequence). CDR3 nucleotide sequence: TGTGCCAGCAGTTTGTTCGGGGGAGAAGCCTACGAGCAGTACTTC. This gives the protein CASSLFGGEAYEQYF.

This clonotype was picked up many times. V and J are TRBV24-1 and TRBJ2-7, with a tentative D call TRBD2 (6 bases). Per the germline V gene, CDR1 is KGHDR and CDR2 is SFDVKD. This CDR3 comprises 15 residues. V gave up 4 bases and J gave up 3 bases, with 15 bases separating them. Written as DNA, the CDR3 is TGTGCCACCAGTGACTCCGGGAGCGGACGCTACGAGCAGTACTTC. This sequence encodes CATSDSGSGRYEQYF.

The sample holds many counts of this clonotype. The gene calls are TRBV6-1 and TRBJ2-7, with TRBD1 matching 7 bases. This CDR3 contains 14 residues. Germline V gene data show CDR1 as MNHNS and CDR2 as SASEGT. Unmatched junction bases numbered 4, after V lost 5 bases and J lost 0 bases. The CDR3 spells CASSRGQNSYEQYF. CDR3 nucleotides: TGTGCCAGCAGTCGGGGACAGAACTCCTACGAGCAGTACTTC.

This clonotype has a handful of counts. V is TRBV11-1 and J is TRBJ2-7; D remains unclear. This CDR3 region has 14 residues. The V gene's germline CDR1 is SGHAT and CDR2 FQDESV (reference sequence). V dropped 2 bases and J dropped 3 bases, with 11 bases sitting between them. The CDR3 nucleotides read TGTGCCAGCAGCTTAAAAGGAAGCTTCTACGAGCAGTACTTC. Protein sequence: CASSLKGSFYEQYF.

The table lists this clonotype with a few counts. The chain links TRBV20-1 to TRBJ2-2; the D is unclear. The germline V gene has CDR1 DFQATT and CDR2 SNEGSKA (reference sequence). This CDR3 has 13 amino acids. The V and J ends lost 3 bases and 6 bases respectively, with 11 bases between them. The CDR3: CSASELRAGELFF. The CDR3 DNA is TGCAGTGCTAGTGAGCTACGGGCCGGGGAGCTGTTTTTT.

A note on this clonotype: Possible read error: a much larger clone is one base away. V is TRBV5-1 and J is TRBJ1-2; 7 bases agree with TRBD1. From germline, CDR1 is SGHRS and CDR2 YFSETQ. CDR3 length: 13 residues. The CDR3 bases are TGTGCCAGCAGCTCGACAGGGTCGTTTGGCCACACCTTC. Encoded protein: CASSSTGSFGHTF. Drawing the rest from reference TRBV5-1 and TRBJ1-2, the complete variable domain is KAGVTQTPRYLIKTRGQQVTLSCSPISGHRSVSWYQQTPGQGLQFLFEYFSETQRNKGNFPGRFSGRQFSNSRSEMNVSTLELGDSALYLCASSSTGSFGHTFGSGTRLTVV.

The V gene is TRBV10-3, the J gene TRBJ2-1; TRBD1 agrees at 7 bases. The V gene end was trimmed by 2 bases and the J gene end by 8 bases; junction bases not matched to a gene: 9. Germline CDR1 reads ENHRY; CDR2 reads SYGVKD. The CDR3 runs 15 residues. The CDR3 here is CAISERDSASDEQFF. CDR3 sequence (DNA): TGTGCCATCAGTGAGCGGGACAGCGCCTCGGATGAGCAGTTCTTC.

This clonotype was seen a few times. V is TRBV11-3 and J is TRBJ1-1; possible D gene TRBD1, 6 bases. The V and J ends lost 1 base and 1 base respectively, with 10 bases between them. This CDR3 has 15 amino acids. Germline V gene lookup returns CDR1 SGHNT and CDR2 YENEEA. CDR3 bases: TGTGCCAGCAGCTTAGCTGACAGGAAGAACACTGAAGCTTTCTTT. Translation gives CASSLADRKNTEAFF.

This clonotype was observed once. The rearrangement joins TRBV7-9 to TRBJ2-3; D unclear. The CDR3 runs 15 residues. Germline CDR1 SEHNR, CDR2 FQNEAQ (reference sequence). V gave up 1 base and J gave up 2 bases, with 10 bases separating them. The CDR3 DNA follows: TGTGCCAGCAGCTTAGAAATACTCTCCACAGATACGCAGTATTTT. Its protein is CASSLEILSTDTQYF.

The chain uses TRBV29-1 and TRBJ2-2; 10 bases map to TRBD1. The CDR3 totals 14 residues. Trimming cost V 7 bases and J 1 base; bases outside gene matches: 3. Germline V gene lookup returns CDR1 SQVTM and CDR2 ANQGSEA. The CDR3 is CSARTGGNTGELFF. CDR3 in DNA: TGCAGCGCGAGGACAGGGGGGAACACCGGGGAGCTGTTTTTT.

The rearrangement uses TRBV19 and TRBJ1-5; TRBD1 aligns across 10 bases. This CDR3 region has 17 residues. Unmatched junction bases numbered 11, after V lost 9 bases and J lost 0 bases. Germline values: CDR1 LNHDA, CDR2 SQIVND (reference sequence). As DNA, the CDR3 is TGTGCCAGCAGCCGGGACAGGGGATCGTATAGCAATCAGCCCCAGCATTTT. This sequence encodes CASSRDRGSYSNQPQHF.

This clonotype appeared a few times. J is TRBJ2-7 and V is TRBV9; D may be TRBD2 (6 bases). V was cut by 4 bases and J by 3 bases, with 14 bases left in between. Germline V gene lookup returns CDR1 SGDLS and CDR2 YYNGEE. CDR3 size: 14 residues. For the CDR3, the DNA is TGTGCCAGCAGCCCGCCGGGACTCCTCTACGAGCAGTACTTC. Residues: CASSPPGLLYEQYF.

V and J are TRBV7-9 and TRBJ2-2; unclear D gene. The V gene lost 6 bases and the J gene lost 6 bases, with 11 bases spanning the gap. The length of the CDR3 is 13 residues. Germline V CDR1 and CDR2: SEHNR, FQNEAQ (reference sequence). As DNA, the CDR3 is TGTGCCAGCAGTTTCGAGCGAGCCGGGGAGCTGTTTTTT. It encodes CASSFERAGELFF.

V gene TRBV7-4 combines with J gene TRBJ1-4; 11 bases line up with TRBD1. The J segment lost 7 bases and the V segment lost 3 bases, leaving 7 bases of the junction unmatched. The CDR3 runs 16 residues. Germline CDR1 is SGHVT and CDR2 is SQSDAQ. The CDR3 here is CASSFGQGATSEKLFF. The CDR3 DNA reads as TGTGCCAGCAGCTTTGGACAGGGGGCTACGAGTGAAAAACTGTTTTTT.